One and the same sample provided the 30 T cell receptor beta chains below, sequenced in a study of blood T cell repertoires in COVID-19. Profiled with immunoSEQ multiplex PCR; TCRdb holds only in-frame clones, not every one. The table shows 400,000 or so clones, with 85% to 90% occurring only once. The sample taken for sequencing was PBMCs or T cells enriched from blood (not recorded which). The receptor set was obtained from a man younger than 45 who had recovered from COVID-19.

The V and J genes are TRBV29-1 and TRBJ2-3; the D gene is possibly TRBD2 (6 bases). The germline V and J ends were trimmed by 7 bases and 4 bases, with 9 bases remaining between them. Germline CDR1 reads SQVTM; CDR2 reads ANQGSEA. The CDR3 has 11 amino acids. CDR3 region: CSAERADTQYF. The CDR3 coding sequence is TGCAGCGCAGAGCGGGCAGATACGCAGTATTTT.

This chain links TRBV10-1 with TRBJ1-5, with TRBD1 matching over 8 bases. Per the germline V gene, CDR1 is WNHNN and CDR2 is SYGVQD (reference sequence). The trim removed 4 bases at V and 6 bases at J, leaving 2 bases unmatched. The CDR3 runs 13 residues. CDR3 nucleotides: TGCGCCAGCAGTGGACAGGGGACTCAGCCCCAGCATTTT. This codes for CASSGQGTQPQHF.

This chain connects TRBV7-2 to TRBJ1-4, with a tentative D call TRBD1 (6 bases). The CDR3 runs to 15 residues. V dropped 5 bases and J dropped 4 bases, with 14 bases sitting between them. Per the germline V gene, CDR1 is SGHTA and CDR2 is FQGNSA. The CDR3 region is CASSTDRLFNEKLFF. CDR3 sequence (DNA): TGTGCCAGCAGCACTGACAGGCTTTTTAATGAAAAACTGTTTTTT.

The CDR3 DNA reads TGTGCCATCAGTGCGCGAGTTACTAGCACAGATACGCAGTATTTT. Translating it yields CAISARVTSTDTQYF. The gene calls are TRBV10-3 and TRBJ2-3; D ambiguous. The CDR3 covers 15 residues. V was trimmed by 4 bases and J by 0 bases, leaving 11 bases between them. Germline V gene sequence: CDR1 ENHRY, CDR2 SYGVKD.

The chain is built from TRBV18 and TRBJ2-7; weak D call: TRBD2 (5 bases). Trimming took 3 bases from V and 5 from J, leaving 8 bases between them. The length of the CDR3 is 12 residues. From germline, CDR1 is KGHSH and CDR2 LQKENI. CDR3 DNA sequence: TGTGCCAGCTCACCGGACGGGGACGAGCAGTACTTC. Its protein is CASSPDGDEQYF. The full variable domain, with the rest looked up from reference TRBV18 and TRBJ2-7, is NAGVMQNPRHLVRRRGQEARLRCSPMKGHSHVYWYRQLPEEGLKFMVYLQKENIIDESGMPKERFSAEFPKEGPSILRIQQVVRGDSAAYFCASSPDGDEQYFGPGTRLTVT.

The chain carries TRBV30 and TRBJ1-4; the D is unclear. Trimming took 2 bases from V and 8 from J, leaving 9 bases between them. The CDR3 runs 12 residues. CDR1 and CDR2 from the germline V gene are GTSNPN and SVGIG (reference sequence). The CDR3 loop is CAWSMSGEKLFF. For the CDR3, the DNA is TGTGCCTGGAGTATGTCGGGAGAAAAACTGTTTTTT.

V is TRBV7-9 and J is TRBJ2-1, with TRBD2 as a possible D gene (5 bases). V lost 1 base and J 0 bases, leaving 13 bases between the germline ends. The CDR3 runs 17 residues. Per germline, CDR1 SEHNR and CDR2 FQNEAQ (reference sequence). For the CDR3, the DNA is TGTGCCAGCAGCTTAGGGGAGCGGAGGACCTCCTACAATGAGCAGTTCTTC. Protein product: CASSLGERRTSYNEQFF.

This clone was observed a handful of times. The gene calls are TRBV5-6 and TRBJ2-5; no reliable D call. V was trimmed by 2 bases and J by 5 bases, leaving 19 bases between them. CDR3 length equals 16 residues. The V gene's germline CDR1 is SGHDT and CDR2 YYEEEE. The CDR3 DNA is TGTGCCAGCAGCTTCCCAGGTCCAGCCAGTGGGGAGACCCAGTACTTC. Translating it yields CASSFPGPASGETQYF. Looking up the rest from reference TRBV5-6 and TRBJ2-5 gives the full variable domain: DAGVTQSPTHLIKTRGQQVTLRCSPKSGHDTVSWYQQALGQGPQFIFQYYEEEERQRGNFPDRFSGHQFPNYSSELNVNALLLGDSALYLCASSFPGPASGETQYFGPGTRLLVL.

The chain employs TRBV7-2 and TRBJ2-1, with TRBD1 as a possible D gene (7 bases). Germline values: CDR1 SGHTA, CDR2 FQGNSA. CDR3 length: 13 amino acids. V lost 6 bases and J lost 15, with 21 bases in between. CDR3 sequence (DNA): TGTGCCAGCAGGCGACAGGGTCTACTAGCCGTGTTCTTC. It translates to CASRRQGLLAVFF.

This chain connects TRBV2 to TRBJ2-1, with D perhaps TRBD1 (5 bases). V lost 6 bases, J lost 6 bases, and 18 bases lay in between. This CDR3 region has 15 residues. Germline CDR1 reads SNHLY; CDR2 reads FYNNEI. This chain's CDR3 is CASRLEGVIGNEQFF. The CDR3 nucleotides read TGTGCCAGCAGGCTGGAAGGGGTGATTGGCAATGAGCAGTTCTTC.

The chain recombines TRBV21-1 with TRBJ2-7; TRBD2, the table's D call, lacks a check against the DNA. TRBV21-1 is a documented pseudogene. This CDR3 has 16 amino acids. The CDR3 DNA sequence: TGTGCCAGCAGAACCGGGACTAGCGGGAGTGAGTACGAGCAGTACTTC. Its protein is CASRTGTSGSEYEQYF.

This clone is a singleton in its sample. J is TRBJ2-7 and V is TRBV6-6; D might be TRBD2 (6 bases). The CDR3 has 15 amino acids. V was pared by 0 bases and J by 2 bases, with 11 bases between. In germline, CDR1 is MNHNY, CDR2 SVGAGI (reference sequence). CDR3 sequence (DNA): TGTGCCAGCAGTTACTCGGGTAGCGGAACCTACGAGCAGTACTTC. It yields the protein CASSYSGSGTYEQYF.

The V gene is TRBV18, the J gene TRBJ2-7, with D possibly being TRBD2 (6 bases). The length of the CDR3 is 15 residues. V lost 3 bases and J 2 bases, leaving 14 bases between the germline ends. From germline, CDR1 is KGHSH and CDR2 LQKENI. The CDR3 reads CASSPSSLAAYEQYF. The CDR3 bases are TGTGCCAGCTCACCCTCTTCGTTAGCGGCCTACGAGCAGTACTTC. The entire variable domain, with the rest obtained from reference TRBV18 and TRBJ2-7, is as follows: NAGVMQNPRHLVRRRGQEARLRCSPMKGHSHVYWYRQLPEEGLKFMVYLQKENIIDESGMPKERFSAEFPKEGPSILRIQQVVRGDSAAYFCASSPSSLAAYEQYFGPGTRLTVT.

The chain has TRBV30 and TRBJ1-1, with D possibly being TRBD1 (6 bases). Trimming cost V 6 bases and J 3 bases, with 11 bases left between them. Per germline, CDR1 GTSNPN and CDR2 SVGIG (reference sequence). The CDR3 length is 12 residues. DNA of the CDR3: TGTGCCTGCACAGGGTACGACACTGAAGCTTTCTTT. This encodes CACTGYDTEAFF.

The table lists this clone with many counts. The chain recombines TRBV2 with TRBJ2-7; 8 bases are a match to TRBD1. Germline CDR1 and CDR2: SNHLY and FYNNEI. This CDR3 spans 12 amino acids. Trimming cost V 7 bases and J 6 bases; bases outside gene matches: 5. In DNA form, the CDR3 reads TGTGCCAGCACCCCAGGGGGCGCCGAGCAGTACTTC. Its translation: CASTPGGAEQYF.

V usage is TRBV6-5 and J usage is TRBJ2-1; D is unresolved. V gave up 0 bases and J gave up 7 bases, with 10 bases separating them. The length of the CDR3 is 14 residues. Looked up from germline, CDR1 is MNHEY and CDR2 is SVGAGI. CDR3 in DNA: TGTGCCAGCAGTTACTCGAACTCCGAGAATGAGCAGTTCTTC. Amino acid sequence: CASSYSNSENEQFF.

The chain is built from TRBV24-1 and TRBJ2-2; no firm D call. The CDR3 has 13 residues. The germline CDR1 and CDR2 sequences are KGHDR and SFDVKD. V was clipped by 4 bases and J by 6 bases, with 8 bases between them. The CDR3 region is CATSDLSPGELFF. The CDR3 nucleotides read TGTGCCACCAGTGACCTATCACCCGGGGAGCTGTTTTTT.

This chain links TRBV18 with TRBJ2-1; 9 nucleotides align to TRBD2. Germline loops: CDR1 KGHSH, CDR2 LQKENI. The CDR3 is 17 residues long. Trimming removed 2 bases from V and 4 bases from J; junction bases left unmatched: 9. The CDR3 DNA reads TGTGCCAGCTCACCAGAGGTGGGACTAGCAGCTTACAATGAGCAGTTCTTC. It specifies CASSPEVGLAAYNEQFF.

The chain has TRBV7-9 and TRBJ2-5, with 8 bases that match TRBD2. This CDR3 contains 15 residues. Per germline, CDR1 SEHNR and CDR2 FQNEAQ (reference sequence). Trimming cost V 5 bases and J 5 bases; bases outside gene matches: 10. This CDR3 reads CASSAPGLGLETQYF. Written as DNA, the CDR3 is TGTGCCAGCAGCGCCCCGGGACTAGGGCTTGAGACCCAGTACTTC.

This clone was seen only once. This chain links TRBV28 with TRBJ1-3; D is undetermined. V was shortened by 7 bases and J by 4 bases, with 23 bases between the two germline ends. Per the germline V gene, CDR1 is MDHEN and CDR2 is SYDVKM. The CDR3 extends over 17 amino acids. In DNA form, the CDR3 reads TGTGCCAGCATCCCGCCCCGCTCTATAATGTCAGGAAACACCATATATTTT. Protein product: CASIPPRSIMSGNTIYF. The variable domain in full, with the rest retrieved from reference TRBV28 and TRBJ1-3, is DVKVTQSSRYLVKRTGEKVFLECVQDMDHENMFWYRQDPGLGLRLIYFSYDVKMKEKGDIPEGYSVSREKKERFSLILESASTNQTSMYLCASIPPRSIMSGNTIYFGEGSWLTVV.

The V and J genes are TRBV15 and TRBJ2-3, with 12 bases matching TRBD2. V lost 4 bases, J lost 5 bases, and 10 bases stayed unmatched. Germline V gives CDR1 LNHNV, CDR2 YYDKDF (reference sequence). CDR3 size: 17 residues. DNA for the CDR3: TGTGCCACCAGCACACTCCCACAGGGACTAGCGGGAGATACGCAGTATTTT. This sequence encodes CATSTLPQGLAGDTQYF. The full variable domain, completed using reference TRBV15 and TRBJ2-3, is DAMVIQNPRYQVTQFGKPVTLSCSQTLNHNVMYWYQQKSSQAPKLLFHYYDKDFNNEADTPDNFQSRRPNTSFCFLDIRSPGLGDTAMYLCATSTLPQGLAGDTQYFGPGTRLTVL.

The chain uses TRBV4-1 and TRBJ2-3; 7 nucleotides line up with TRBD1. CDR3 length: 15 amino acids. V gave up 4 bases and J gave up 0 bases; unmatched junction bases: 4. In germline, CDR1 is MGHRA, CDR2 YSYEKL. The DNA for the CDR3 is TGCGCCAGCAGCCTGGGACAGAGGAGCACAGATACGCAGTATTTT. This gives the protein CASSLGQRSTDTQYF.

The rearrangement links TRBV12-3 or TRBV12-4 to TRBJ1-1; no definite D call. The CDR3 length is 13 residues. The V and J ends lost 7 bases and 5 bases respectively, with 14 bases between them. The DNA of the CDR3 is TGTGCCAGCACCCTAGCAGGACGGACTGAAGCTTTCTTT. Protein sequence: CASTLAGRTEAFF.

The V call is TRBV5-1, the J call TRBJ1-1; the D gene is possibly TRBD1 (5 bases). Trimming pared 0 bases from V and 5 bases from J, leaving 8 bases between. Germline V gene sequence: CDR1 SGHRS, CDR2 YFSETQ. The CDR3 runs to 13 residues. CDR3 DNA: TGCGCCAGCAGCTTGGGGACATCGACTGAAGCTTTCTTT. Its translation: CASSLGTSTEAFF.

This CDR3 reads CASSSQGWQYF. The CDR3 nucleotides are TGTGCCAGCAGTTCCCAGGGGTGGCAGTACTTC. V gene TRBV7-9 combines with J gene TRBJ2-7, with D perhaps TRBD1 (6 bases). CDR3 size: 11 residues. Germline V gene sequence: CDR1 SEHNR, CDR2 FQNEAQ (reference sequence). The V end lost 6 bases, the J end lost 9 bases, and 12 bases lay between the germline ends.

The rearrangement uses TRBV4-1 and TRBJ2-7; TRBD1 is a possible D gene (5 bases). Looked up from germline, CDR1 is MGHRA and CDR2 is YSYEKL. This CDR3 contains 16 residues. V gave up 0 bases and J gave up 3 bases, with 15 bases separating them. CDR3 bases: TGCGCCAGCAGCCAAGATTTTACAGGTAATAACTACGAGCAGTACTTC. Encoded protein: CASSQDFTGNNYEQYF.

V usage is TRBV18 and J usage is TRBJ1-3; 9 bases fit TRBD1. The germline gives CDR1 KGHSH, CDR2 LQKENI. Trimming took 6 bases from V and 0 from J; bases not matched to a gene: 12. CDR3 length equals 18 residues. Here the CDR3 reads CASSREMAGQGSGNTIYF. CDR3 DNA sequence: TGTGCCAGCTCCCGCGAGATGGCGGGACAGGGCTCTGGAAACACCATATATTTT.

V is TRBV7-8 and J is TRBJ2-7; no clear D gene. Germline V CDR1 and CDR2: SGHVS, FQNEAQ. This CDR3 comprises 12 residues. Trimming cost V 5 bases and J 7 bases, with 12 bases left between them. Here the CDR3 DNA reads TGTGCCAGCAGCCAGCTACCCTGGGAGCAGTACTTC. Its protein product is CASSQLPWEQYF.

This clone was recorded only once. The chain recombines TRBV6-5 with TRBJ2-1; 7 nucleotides line up with TRBD2. The CDR3 has 12 residues. Germline V gene sequence: CDR1 MNHEY, CDR2 SVGAGI. V trimming: 7 bases; J trimming: 13 bases; junction bases outside the gene matches: 10. The CDR3 spells CASKPVGGNQFF. The CDR3 DNA sequence: TGTGCCAGCAAACCCGTGGGAGGGAACCAGTTCTTC.

The chain combines TRBV5-1 with TRBJ2-7; 7 bases are shared with TRBD1. The CDR3 contains 15 residues. Germline lookup yields CDR1 SGHRS and CDR2 YFSETQ. V was clipped by 3 bases and J by 0 bases; unmatched bases: 6. For the CDR3, the DNA is TGCGCCAGCAGCTGGGACAGTCTCCCCTCCTACGAGCAGTACTTC. Protein: CASSWDSLPSYEQYF.